This T cell receptor (beta chain) was captured in a study of T cells in localized non-small cell lung cancer (dated by TCRdb to about 2020). About the full investigation: T cell repertoires of about 240 early-stage NSCLC patients were analyzed, with tumors being compared against uninvolved tumor-adjacent lungs. All 230 or so NSCLC patients in the cohort were treatment-naive and had localized lung tumors that were resected. The mean age of the NSCLC patients was about 67 years, with about 130 men and 95 to 110 women. The investigation overall reported the following: Because of the exploratory design, TCR variables were selected using unadjusted p-values without false-discovery rate correction. A median of 57 of the top 100 tumor clones were detected in paired uninvolved adjacent lung, and around 30 of these tumor clones were also found among the top 100 clones of the paired uninvolved adjacent lung. Multi-region tumor sequencing was not performed, so intratumor heterogeneity could not be excluded. Higher blood T cell density associated with longer overall survival, while higher adjacent-lung clonality associated with shorter survival. The highest T cell clonality was observed in uninvolved tumor-adjacent lung, where clonality exceeded that of tumor, suggesting that antigenic responses were more focused in uninvolved tumor-adjacent lung.

At diagnosis, tumor, uninvolved tumor-adjacent lung and peripheral blood were collected and then preserved as a mix of FFPE and fresh-frozen material. For TCR repertoire profiling, the blood samples were analyzed as peripheral blood mononuclear cells. The immunoSEQ Assay was used to sequence TCR beta CDR3 regions from DNA. Per the original workflow: To compute T cell density, TCR beta template counts were normalized to usable DNA, which was estimated by amplifying housekeeping genes. Richness was estimated with the preseqR package, extrapolating to 400,000 templates for PBMC samples and 120,000 templates for tissue samples. Clonality was taken to be one minus Pielou's evenness. Differential abundance testing on productive amino-acid clonotypes, with a minimum total count of 5 and an alpha of 0.1, was used to identify tissue-enriched TCRs. The Jaccard Index and the Morisita Overlap Index were used to measure how much the repertoires overlapped between compartments. GLIPH grouped TCR beta CDR3s together with public tetramer-defined viral CDR3s, and a viral motif had to include at least three viral sequences and show V-gene enrichment. TCRdb took over this immuneACCESS table, retaining in-frame rearrangements with V and J assigned. Such tables are incomplete; in checked studies, under half of the missing clones stem from an unresolved V gene, and the remainder is unexplained. The V and J calls and clone size were taken over from that table, and D and trimming were inferred from the DNA. The sample profile shows around 64,000 clones; approximately 89% of them were found once. Clones ranked in the top ten supply 15% to 20% of the sample.

For this clone: There is no known antigen for this receptor. No base quality values were provided; no much bigger clone lies one nucleotide off.

Material: peripheral blood, obtained before any cancer treatment. This receptor was obtained from a man between 40 and 69 years old with stage I lung adenocarcinoma.

The sequenced DNA is TGTGCCAGCCTCAGCTCAACAGCAACTAATGAAAAACTGTTTTTT. This codes for CASLSSTATNEKLFF. Rearrangement joined TRBV6-6 to TRBJ1-4, with no confident D gene call. Between the V and J ends, shortened by 8 bases and 0 bases respectively, the junction contains 13 bases. Measured from the cysteine to the phenylalanine, the CDR3 is 15 residues long. Only the CDR3 part of the read is kept: 45 bases, read in frame from the first base. The germline V gene (reference sequence) specifies MNHNY as CDR1 and SVGAGI as CDR2.